Listed below are T cell receptor beta chains from one sample, sequenced in a study of T cell changes during pregnancy in multiple sclerosis. Sequencing was performed with immunoSEQ multiplex PCR; in TCRdb, only in-frame clones are kept and a portion is missing. The sample records 55,000 to 75,000 clones, approximately 93% being singletons. The input for sequencing was CD8+ T cells from peripheral blood mononuclear cells, taken in the second trimester of pregnancy. Receptors originate from a female donor with multiple sclerosis, enrolled in a pregnancy study. Each CDR3 is given with its conserved first and last residue. The order of the fields is clone size, J gene, V gene, CDR3 protein. The listing skips clone size in some rows; elsewhere it reads once, few, many or a size class.

clone size: .
J gene: TRBJ1-2
V gene: TRBV27
CDR3 protein: CASSTLADRGGGYTF

clone size: .
J gene: TRBJ2-1
V gene: TRBV11-2
CDR3 protein: CASSLLGDYNEQFF

clone size: .
J gene: TRBJ2-1
V gene: TRBV27
CDR3 protein: CASSLWYRESNEQFF

clone size: .
J gene: TRBJ2-3
V gene: TRBV2
CDR3 protein: CASPTRTSGRPDTQYF

clone size: .
J gene: TRBJ2-7
V gene: TRBV6-6
CDR3 protein: CASSKGQDYEQYF

clone size: .
J gene: TRBJ2-7
V gene: TRBV7-9
CDR3 protein: CASTVPGQGSYEQYF

clone size: .
J gene: TRBJ2-7
V gene: TRBV5-1
CDR3 protein: CASSLGLNYEQYF

clone size: .
J gene: TRBJ2-7
V gene: TRBV30
CDR3 protein: CAWRGRGGYEQYF

clone size: .
J gene: TRBJ1-1
V gene: TRBV7-8
CDR3 protein: CASSYPRKGQGGSNTEAFF

clone size: .
J gene: TRBJ2-2
V gene: TRBV27
CDR3 protein: CASRRTQGVEELFF

clone size: .
J gene: TRBJ1-1
V gene: TRBV4-2
CDR3 protein: CASSQSEVGGVNTEAFF

clone size: once
J gene: TRBJ2-7
V gene: TRBV7-9
CDR3 protein: CASRAGQSYEQYF

clone size: .
J gene: TRBJ2-7
V gene: TRBV2
CDR3 protein: CASLLEQGGEQYF

clone size: .
J gene: TRBJ1-2
V gene: TRBV14
CDR3 protein: CVSSQGGRGYNYGYTF

clone size: once
J gene: TRBJ2-1
V gene: TRBV27
CDR3 protein: CASRRERNEQFF

clone size: few
J gene: TRBJ2-7
V gene: TRBV19
CDR3 protein: CAGGGSGRAYEQYF

clone size: .
J gene: TRBJ1-2
V gene: TRBV10-2
CDR3 protein: CASSETEGGGPNYGYTF

clone size: .
J gene: TRBJ1-1
V gene: TRBV5-1
CDR3 protein: CASSFSGRGNTEAFF

clone size: .
J gene: TRBJ1-1
V gene: TRBV5-4
CDR3 protein: CASSEDRNTEAFF

clone size: .
J gene: TRBJ1-2
V gene: TRBV7-9
CDR3 protein: CASRVDSSHYGYTF